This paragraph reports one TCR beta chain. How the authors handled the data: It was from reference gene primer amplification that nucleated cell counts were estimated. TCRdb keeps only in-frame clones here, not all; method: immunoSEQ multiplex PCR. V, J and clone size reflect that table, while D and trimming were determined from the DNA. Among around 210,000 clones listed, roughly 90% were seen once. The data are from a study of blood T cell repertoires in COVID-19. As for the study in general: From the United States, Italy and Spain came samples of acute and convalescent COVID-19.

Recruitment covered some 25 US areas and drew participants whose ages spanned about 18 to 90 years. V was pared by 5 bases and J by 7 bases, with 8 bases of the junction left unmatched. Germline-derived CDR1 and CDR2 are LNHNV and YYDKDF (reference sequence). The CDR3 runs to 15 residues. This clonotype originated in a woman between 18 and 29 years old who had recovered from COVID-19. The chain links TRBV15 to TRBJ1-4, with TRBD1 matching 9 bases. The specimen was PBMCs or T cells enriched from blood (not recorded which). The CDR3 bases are TGTGCCACCAGCTCCCCGGACAGGGGCGTTGAAAAACTGTTTTTT. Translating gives CATSSPDRGVEKLFF.